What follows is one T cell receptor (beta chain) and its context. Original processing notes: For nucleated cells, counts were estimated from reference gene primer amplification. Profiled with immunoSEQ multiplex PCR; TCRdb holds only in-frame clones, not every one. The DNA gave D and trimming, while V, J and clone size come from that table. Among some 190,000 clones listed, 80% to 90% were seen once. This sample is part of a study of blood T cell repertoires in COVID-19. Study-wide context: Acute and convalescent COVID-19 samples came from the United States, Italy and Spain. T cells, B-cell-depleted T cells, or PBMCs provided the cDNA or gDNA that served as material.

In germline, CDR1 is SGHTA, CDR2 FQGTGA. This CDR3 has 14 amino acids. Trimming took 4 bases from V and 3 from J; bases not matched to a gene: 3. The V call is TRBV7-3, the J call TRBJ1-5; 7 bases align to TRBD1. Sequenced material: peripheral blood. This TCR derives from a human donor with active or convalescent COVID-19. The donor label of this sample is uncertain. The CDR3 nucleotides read TGTGCCAGCAGCTCGGGACAGTTCAATCAGCCCCAGCATTTT. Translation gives CASSSGQFNQPQHF.